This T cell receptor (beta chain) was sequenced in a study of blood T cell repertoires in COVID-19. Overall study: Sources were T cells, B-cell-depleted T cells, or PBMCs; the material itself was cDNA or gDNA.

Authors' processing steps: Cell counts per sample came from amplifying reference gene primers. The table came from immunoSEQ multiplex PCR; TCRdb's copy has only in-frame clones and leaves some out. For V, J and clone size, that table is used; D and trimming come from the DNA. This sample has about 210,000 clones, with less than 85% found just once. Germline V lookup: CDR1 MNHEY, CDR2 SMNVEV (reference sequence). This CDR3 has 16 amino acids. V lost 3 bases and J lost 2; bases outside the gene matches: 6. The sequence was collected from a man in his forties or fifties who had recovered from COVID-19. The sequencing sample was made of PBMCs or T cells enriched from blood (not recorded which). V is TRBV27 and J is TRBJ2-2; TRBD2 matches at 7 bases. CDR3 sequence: CASSLGGTPNTGELFF. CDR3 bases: TGTGCCAGCAGTTTGGGGGGGACTCCCAACACCGGGGAGCTGTTTTTT.